This TCR beta chain was obtained from a study of blood T cell repertoires in COVID-19. The repertoire was sequenced with immunoSEQ multiplex PCR; TCRdb's copy has only in-frame clones and lacks some. The sample carries more than 300,000 clones, 85% to 95% recorded once. Contact with a PCR-confirmed or clinician-diagnosed COVID-19 case occurred within 2 weeks of entry. The V and J ends lost 1 base and 0 bases respectively, with 15 bases between them. There are 17 residues in the CDR3. Germline V lookup: CDR1 SGHVS, CDR2 FNYEAQ. The clonotype originates from a woman in her 30s who had been exposed to COVID-19. V usage is TRBV7-6 and J usage is TRBJ1-1; D might be TRBD1 (5 bases). Sequenced sample: PBMCs or T cells enriched from blood (not recorded which). The DNA for the CDR3 is TGTGCCAGCAGCTTAGAGCAGGGCTATAGACTGAACACTGAAGCTTTCTTT. It specifies CASSLEQGYRLNTEAFF.